Below, one TCR beta chain is given with its context. The antigen is undetermined. A second 7 to 11 cycle PCR used barcoded and J-beta primers. A template-switch adaptor with 12 random nucleotides tagged each cDNA molecule. Researchers report that each sample yielded at least 2.5 million CDR3-containing paired-end reads. TCRdb independently ran MiXCR on the 5' RACE reads; one entry per CDR3 protein. The table lists over 1,200,000 distinct CDR3 sequences, 55% to 75% of them singletons. The source of the sample is a study of blood T cells in healthy people across ages. Study-wide findings and caveats: For the donors, CMV status was unknown and possibly confounded expanded clonotype changes. A roughly linear age-dependent decrease characterized TCR beta diversity per million T cells.

Looked up from germline, CDR1 is SEHNR and CDR2 is FQNEAQ (reference sequence). This CDR3 contains 15 residues. V trimming: 3 bases; J trimming: 6 bases; junction bases outside the gene matches: 6. This chain joins TRBV7-9 and TRBJ2-1; 9 positions match TRBD2. Sequencing input: blood. The clonotype originates from a man aged 18 to 30 in good health. The CDR3, as DNA: TGTGCCAGCAGCTTCAGCGGGGGGCCTTCCAATGAGCAGTTCTTC. Amino acid sequence: CASSFSGGPSNEQFF.